The entry below describes one T cell receptor beta chain. The antigen remains undetermined. It was with 60 Vbeta and 13 Jbeta primers that the PCR ran. The assay was immunoSEQ multiplex PCR, and TCRdb's table has in-frame clones only and misses some. Here the sample spans more than 95,000 clones, around 68% being singletons. The source of the sample is a study of cytomegalovirus exposure and HLA in healthy donors. Findings of the study overall: A later analysis found most CMV-associated TCR beta chains apparently HLA-restricted. It emerged from a later analysis that several of the most significant clusters appeared to be linked to common viral pathogens. For most subjects, TCR beta sequences were reported to predict HLA-A and HLA-B alleles with accuracy. Later analysis placed DRB1 highest and HLA-C lowest in TCR association rates, which differed by HLA locus.

This CDR3 contains 12 residues. V lost 3 bases and J 5 bases, leaving 9 bases between the germline ends. Per germline, CDR1 SGHDT and CDR2 YYEEEE. The chain combines TRBV5-6 with TRBJ2-7, with unresolved D. Specimen: PBMCs. The TCR sequence derives from a man in his forties or fifties in good health and CMV-seropositive. CDR3 region: CASSSRYDEQYF. Here the CDR3 DNA reads TGTGCCAGCAGCTCCCGCTACGACGAGCAGTACTTC.